Each of the 30 T cell receptor beta chains below was sequenced from the same sample in a study of shared clonotypes between healthy human individuals. It was CD45RO-negative cells, positively selected for CCR7, that made up naive CD8 cells, with terminally differentiated effector memory CD45RA+ cells excluded. Sequencing used immunoSEQ multiplex PCR; TCRdb keeps in-frame clones, though not all of them. The table lists around 2,000,000 clones, about 92% of them singletons, with under 2% in the top ten. Source material: naive CD8+ T cells from PBMCs. The origin of the receptors is a young man in good health. Some clones in this sample may be carry-over from other donors' samples.

The gene calls are TRBV4-2 and TRBJ2-7; the D gene is possibly TRBD1 (6 bases). The V gene lost 2 bases and the J gene lost 2 bases, with 13 bases spanning the gap. The germline CDR1 and CDR2 sequences are LGHNA and YNFKEQ. The CDR3 has 15 amino acids. CDR3 DNA: TGTGCCAGCAGCCAAATGACAGGAAATACCTACGAGCAGTACTTC. Amino acids: CASSQMTGNTYEQYF.

This clone was seen once. This chain uses TRBV15 with TRBJ2-7, with D possibly TRBD2 on 5 matching bases. The CDR3 is 16 residues long. Germline V gene data show CDR1 as LNHNV and CDR2 as YYDKDF (reference sequence). Trimming took off 0 bases at V and 2 bases at J, with 14 bases between the two ends. The CDR3 sequence: CATSRDLVAQPYEQYF. CDR3 coding DNA: TGTGCCACCAGCAGAGATCTAGTAGCGCAGCCCTACGAGCAGTACTTC.

The sample holds one count of this clone. Other DNA sequences of this sample code for an identical CDR3. CDR3 in amino acids: CASSFSNSYEQYF. As DNA, the CDR3 is TGTGCCAGCAGTTTCAGCAACTCCTACGAGCAGTACTTC. J is TRBJ2-7 and V is TRBV6-6; no definite D call. Trimming removed 4 bases from V and 0 bases from J, with 7 bases in between. CDR1 is MNHNY, CDR2 SVGAGI, per germline (reference sequence). This CDR3 region has 13 residues.

The rearrangement joins TRBV15 to TRBJ1-5; 7 bases match TRBD1. V gave up 2 bases and J gave up 9 bases; unmatched junction bases: 7. The CDR3 covers 14 residues. Germline V lookup: CDR1 LNHNV, CDR2 YYDKDF (reference sequence). CDR3 coding DNA: TGTGCCACCAGCAGAAACAGGGGAGGAAGGCCCCAGCATTTT. Translating it yields CATSRNRGGRPQHF.

This chain links TRBV7-8 with TRBJ2-5; a weak D match, TRBD1 (6 bases). The V end was cut by 1 base, the J end by 5 bases, with 14 bases between. CDR3 length: 15 amino acids. Looked up from germline, CDR1 is SGHVS and CDR2 is FQNEAQ. CDR3 loop: CASSLVPGVGETQYF. The CDR3 DNA is TGTGCCAGCAGCTTAGTACCAGGGGTGGGGGAGACCCAGTACTTC.

The V and J genes are TRBV27 and TRBJ1-1; D may be TRBD1 (6 bases). V was trimmed by 6 bases and J by 3 bases, leaving 17 bases between them. This CDR3 region has 15 residues. CDR1 and CDR2 from the germline V gene are MNHEY and SMNVEV (reference sequence). CDR3 sequence: CASRLGGGTYTEAFF. CDR3 DNA: TGTGCCAGCAGACTAGGGGGGGGCACGTACACTGAAGCTTTCTTT.

This clone occurred once. V and J are TRBV2 and TRBJ2-7, with unresolved D. V lost 7 bases and J 0 bases, leaving 7 bases between the germline ends. Germline CDR1 reads SNHLY; CDR2 reads FYNNEI. This CDR3 has 12 residues. The CDR3 here is CASIVPSYEQYF. The CDR3 coding sequence is TGTGCCAGCATTGTTCCCTCCTACGAGCAGTACTTC.

The J gene is TRBJ2-2, the V gene TRBV28, with D uncertain. Trimming cost V 6 bases and J 1 base, with 15 bases left between them. The CDR3 is made up of 16 amino acids. Germline V lookup: CDR1 MDHEN, CDR2 SYDVKM. CDR3 DNA: TGTGCCAGCAGCTTTTCTACAGAAGGGAACACCGGGGAGCTGTTTTTT. Amino acid sequence: CASSFSTEGNTGELFF.

The rearrangement uses TRBV19 and TRBJ1-1; D possibly corresponds to TRBD1 (5 bases). Trimming stripped 7 bases from V and 1 base from J, with 13 bases between. The CDR3 is 14 amino acids. CDR1 is LNHDA and CDR2 is SQIVND in the germline V gene (reference sequence). CDR3 in amino acids: CASNPGLWNTEAFF. CDR3 DNA sequence: TGTGCCAGTAACCCGGGACTGTGGAACACTGAAGCTTTCTTT.

This chain joins TRBV13 and TRBJ1-1; D possibly corresponds to TRBD1 (5 bases). Germline V gives CDR1 PRHDT, CDR2 FYEKMQ (reference sequence). The CDR3 contains 14 residues. The germline V and J ends were trimmed by 5 bases and 7 bases, with 17 bases remaining between them. The CDR3 DNA is TGTGCCAGCAGCCATAATAGAGGGGTCTTTGAAGCTTTCTTT. This sequence encodes CASSHNRGVFEAFF.

The chain is built from TRBV6-5 and TRBJ1-1; D is ambiguous. This CDR3 contains 13 residues. Trimming left V 4 bases short and J 6 bases short, with 12 bases between. Germline values: CDR1 MNHEY, CDR2 SVGAGI. In DNA form, the CDR3 reads TGTGCCAGCAGTTTATTCCCCGGGGCTGAAGCTTTCTTT. Translated: CASSLFPGAEAFF.

J is TRBJ1-5 and V is TRBV19; D not certain. V lost 3 bases, J lost 4 bases, and 13 bases lay in between. The germline CDR1 and CDR2 sequences are LNHDA and SQIVND (reference sequence). The CDR3 is made up of 15 amino acids. This CDR3 is CASSMARGNNQPQHF. In DNA form, the CDR3 reads TGTGCCAGTAGTATGGCACGAGGGAATAATCAGCCCCAGCATTTT.

The chain employs TRBV27 and TRBJ1-2, with 9 bases aligning to TRBD1. V dropped 0 bases and J dropped 2; count of bases not matched to a gene: 10. The CDR3 runs to 18 residues. Germline values: CDR1 MNHEY, CDR2 SMNVEV (reference sequence). The CDR3 region has the DNA TGTGCCAGCAGTTTATCTAATGGTGGACAGGGGAAAAACTATGGCTACACCTTC. Translating it yields CASSLSNGGQGKNYGYTF.

The V call is TRBV7-8, the J call TRBJ2-4, with D perhaps TRBD2 (6 bases). V was pared by 1 base and J by 8 bases, with 15 bases between. Germline CDR1 is SGHVS and CDR2 is FQNEAQ. The CDR3 covers 15 residues. CDR3 sequence: CASSLGPAGADIQYF. The CDR3, as DNA: TGTGCCAGCAGCTTAGGTCCAGCGGGCGCGGACATTCAGTACTTC.

V and J are TRBV7-9 and TRBJ1-3; possibly TRBD1 for D (5 bases). The CDR3 has 15 amino acids. Germline lookup yields CDR1 SEHNR and CDR2 FQNEAQ (reference sequence). V was shortened by 5 bases and J by 2 bases, with 13 bases between the two germline ends. In DNA, the CDR3 is TGTGCCAGCAGCCTTGGTAGGGGTGCTGGAAACACCATATATTTT. Amino acids: CASSLGRGAGNTIYF. The full variable domain, its missing parts supplied by reference TRBV7-9 and TRBJ1-3, is DTGVSQNPRHKITKRGQNVTFRCDPISEHNRLYWYRQTLGQGPEFLTYFQNEAQLEKSRLLSDRFSAERPKGSFSTLEIQRTEQGDSAMYLCASSLGRGAGNTIYFGEGSWLTVV.

CDR3 DNA sequence: TGTGCCAGCAGGGGTGGACAGCCTCTTAGTGAATCTGGAAACACCATATATTTT. It translates to CASRGGQPLSESGNTIYF. This chain uses TRBV11-2 with TRBJ1-3; maybe TRBD1 (6 bases). Germline CDR1 reads SGHAT; CDR2 reads FQNNGV. Trimming took 6 bases from V and 1 from J, leaving 22 bases between them. This CDR3 contains 18 residues.

The table lists this clone with a few counts. This chain connects TRBV2 to TRBJ1-1; 7 bases are shared with TRBD1. Germline V gives CDR1 SNHLY, CDR2 FYNNEI. The CDR3 has 13 amino acids. V lost 10 bases and J lost 0; bases outside the gene matches: 5. The CDR3 here is CANTDRVNTEAFF. In nucleotides, the CDR3 is TGTGCCAATACCGACAGGGTGAACACTGAAGCTTTCTTT.

For this clone: Other DNA variants within this sample encode the same CDR3. The V gene is TRBV7-9, the J gene TRBJ2-1; TRBD1 is a possible D gene (5 bases). V gave up 2 bases and J gave up 6 bases, with 14 bases separating them. Germline V gene lookup returns CDR1 SEHNR and CDR2 FQNEAQ (reference sequence). CDR3 length: 15 amino acids. The CDR3 region has the DNA TGTGCCAGCAGCTTATCGCAGGGCCTGGGCAATGAGCAGTTCTTC. Its protein is CASSLSQGLGNEQFF.

The chain joins TRBV15 to TRBJ1-1; D may be TRBD1 (6 bases). CDR3 length: 14 residues. Looked up from germline, CDR1 is LNHNV and CDR2 is YYDKDF (reference sequence). V was pared by 1 base and J by 10 bases, with 16 bases between. The chain's CDR3 is CATSRGGGGRPAFF. The CDR3, as DNA: TGTGCCACCAGCAGAGGTGGGGGCGGTCGGCCAGCTTTCTTT.

This rearrangement joins TRBV28 to TRBJ1-1, with TRBD1 matching 8 bases. J was trimmed by 10 bases and V by 3 bases; bases with no gene match: 10. The germline CDR1 and CDR2 sequences are MDHEN and SYDVKM. This CDR3 contains 14 residues. The CDR3 is CASSFLGGTGGAFF. Written as DNA, the CDR3 is TGTGCCAGCAGTTTTCTAGGAGGGACAGGAGGAGCTTTCTTT.

The rearrangement uses TRBV4-1 and TRBJ1-2; the D gene is possibly TRBD1 (5 bases). The V gene lost 4 bases and the J gene lost 6 bases, with 12 bases spanning the gap. The CDR3 runs to 13 residues. Germline V lookup: CDR1 MGHRA, CDR2 YSYEKL. CDR3 loop: CASSLLFRDGYTF. In nucleotides, the CDR3 is TGCGCCAGCAGCCTGCTGTTCAGGGATGGCTACACCTTC.

The chain combines TRBV11-2 with TRBJ1-2; 7 bases fit TRBD1. This CDR3 is 16 amino acids long. V was pared by 1 base and J by 2 bases, with 7 bases of the junction left unmatched. Germline CDR1 SGHAT, CDR2 FQNNGV. The CDR3, as DNA: TGTGCCAGCAGCTTAGGGCAGACAGGGTTAAACTATGGCTACACCTTC. Translated: CASSLGQTGLNYGYTF.

This rearrangement joins TRBV2 to TRBJ2-7; 7 bases fit TRBD2. The germline CDR1 and CDR2 sequences are SNHLY and FYNNEI. This CDR3 spans 16 amino acids. V shed 6 bases, J shed 6 bases, and the junction held 17 bases outside the gene matches. The chain's CDR3 is CASSDSSGGSLGEQYF. DNA of the CDR3: TGTGCCAGCAGCGACTCTAGCGGAGGCTCCCTGGGCGAGCAGTACTTC.

The chain combines TRBV27 with TRBJ1-1; no reliable D call. The CDR3 runs to 16 residues. With 5 bases removed from V and 0 bases from J, the gap between germline ends came to 16 bases. From germline, CDR1 is MNHEY and CDR2 SMNVEV (reference sequence). CDR3 in amino acids: CASSPYPPTMNTEAFF. CDR3 in DNA: TGTGCCAGCAGTCCATACCCCCCAACAATGAACACTGAAGCTTTCTTT.

The chain uses TRBV5-4 and TRBJ2-3; TRBD2 aligns across 10 bases. Germline CDR1 SGHNT, CDR2 YYREEE (reference sequence). The CDR3 has 16 amino acids. J gave up 3 bases and V 0 bases, and 4 bases lay outside the gene matches. In nucleotides, the CDR3 is TGTGCCAGCAGCTTGGCGGTAGCGGGAGGTACAGATACGCAGTATTTT. This gives the protein CASSLAVAGGTDTQYF.

This clone was observed once. The chain links TRBV7-9 to TRBJ2-7, with D unclear. The length of the CDR3 is 11 residues. Germline V gene lookup returns CDR1 SEHNR and CDR2 FQNEAQ (reference sequence). Trimming took off 9 bases at V and 4 bases at J, with 10 bases between the two ends. In DNA, the CDR3 is TGTGCCAGTTCTAAGGGATACGAGCAGTACTTC. It yields the protein CASSKGYEQYF.

The chain combines TRBV5-8 with TRBJ2-3; D might be TRBD1 (5 bases). The V gene lost 4 bases and the J gene lost 2 bases, with 11 bases spanning the gap. This CDR3 comprises 14 residues. CDR1 and CDR2 from the germline V gene are SGHTS and YDEGEE. CDR3 amino acids: CASSKTENTDTQYF. Written as DNA, the CDR3 is TGTGCCAGCAGCAAGACAGAAAACACAGATACGCAGTATTTT.

V gene TRBV4-1 combines with J gene TRBJ2-3; TRBD2 agrees at 15 bases. The germline V gene has CDR1 MGHRA and CDR2 YSYEKL. The J segment lost 2 bases and the V segment lost 0 bases, leaving 9 bases of the junction unmatched. The CDR3 spans 20 residues. The CDR3 DNA reads as TGCGCCAGCAGCCAAGATGGTAGGACTAGCGGGAGGGAATTCACAGATACGCAGTATTTT. As protein: CASSQDGRTSGREFTDTQYF.

V is TRBV29-1 and J is TRBJ2-1; 8 nucleotides match TRBD1. V lost 6 bases to trimming and J lost 15 bases; unmatched junction nucleotides: 13. The CDR3 covers 12 residues. Germline V CDR1 and CDR2: SQVTM, ANQGSEA. The CDR3 is CSVLPGQGGPFF. Here the CDR3 DNA reads TGCAGCGTCCTCCCCGGACAGGGCGGTCCGTTCTTC.

This chain links TRBV11-3 with TRBJ2-7, with D unresolved. The V end lost 5 bases, the J end lost 2 bases, and 10 bases lay between the germline ends. The CDR3 is 13 amino acids. The V gene's germline CDR1 is SGHNT and CDR2 YENEEA. CDR3: CASSGGRAYEQYF. CDR3 bases: TGTGCCAGCAGCGGTGGACGGGCCTACGAGCAGTACTTC.